These 15 T cell receptor beta chains originate from one sample sequenced in a study of blood T cell repertoires in COVID-19. TCRdb's copy holds only in-frame clones and misses some; the assay was immunoSEQ multiplex PCR. The data contain around 280,000 clones, 87% of them seen just once; the ten biggest clones take up about 6.1%. Sequences were obtained from PBMCs or T cells enriched from blood (not recorded which). All receptors come from a middle-aged woman who had recovered from COVID-19.

The chain links TRBV20-1 to TRBJ1-1; D possibly corresponds to TRBD1 (6 bases). Germline V CDR1 and CDR2: DFQATT, SNEGSKA (reference sequence). The CDR3 sequence is 10 residues long. The DNA of the CDR3 is TGCAGGAAAGGGGGCACTGAAGCTTTCTTT. Protein sequence: CRKGGTEAFF.

The chain has TRBV2 and TRBJ1-2, with 8 positions matching TRBD1. V was pared by 6 bases and J by 1 base, with 7 bases of the junction left unmatched. The CDR3 spans 15 residues. The germline V gene encodes CDR1 SNHLY and CDR2 FYNNEI. CDR3 sequence: CASRGGTGLNYGYTF. The CDR3, as DNA: TGTGCCAGCAGGGGGGGGACAGGACTTAACTATGGCTACACCTTC.

The rearrangement links TRBV4-2 to TRBJ2-3; 9 bases are a match to TRBD2. The V and J ends lost 0 bases and 0 bases, in that order; junction bases with no gene match: 4. CDR3 length: 17 amino acids. Germline V gene lookup returns CDR1 LGHNA and CDR2 YNFKEQ. CDR3 protein: CASSQETSGFSTDTQYF. The CDR3 DNA sequence: TGTGCCAGCAGCCAAGAAACTAGCGGGTTCAGCACAGATACGCAGTATTTT.

The chain joins TRBV30 to TRBJ1-5; 8 nucleotides align to TRBD1. With V trimmed by 4 bases and J by 5 bases, 10 bases remained unmatched. Looked up from germline, CDR1 is GTSNPN and CDR2 is SVGIG (reference sequence). The length of the CDR3 is 15 residues. CDR3: CAWKRQGAPDQPQHF. In DNA form, the CDR3 reads TGTGCCTGGAAGCGGCAGGGGGCGCCGGATCAGCCCCAGCATTTT.

There are a few counts of this clone. The chain joins TRBV7-3 to TRBJ2-7; 8 positions agree with TRBD1. CDR3 length: 15 residues. Germline values: CDR1 SGHTA, CDR2 FQGTGA. Trimming took 2 bases from V and 2 from J; bases not matched to a gene: 5. The CDR3: CASSLATGGTYEQYF. The DNA for the CDR3 is TGTGCCAGCAGCTTAGCTACAGGGGGGACCTACGAGCAGTACTTC.

The chain carries TRBV2 and TRBJ2-3, with a weak D call TRBD1 (6 bases). This CDR3 is 14 amino acids long. V gave up 7 bases and J gave up 8 bases, with 19 bases separating them. From germline, CDR1 is SNHLY and CDR2 FYNNEI. The CDR3 loop reads CASNEAGALGTQYF. In nucleotides, the CDR3 is TGTGCCAGCAACGAGGCAGGGGCCCTGGGTACGCAGTATTTT. Based on the CDR3 plus reference TRBV2 and TRBJ2-3, the full variable domain is EPEVTQTPSHQVTQMGQEVILRCVPISNHLYFYWYRQILGQKVEFLVSFYNNEISEKSEIFDDQFSVERPDGSNFTLKIRSTKLEDSAMYFCASNEAGALGTQYFGPGTRLTVL.

The chain carries TRBV6-4 and TRBJ2-1; D is undetermined. Trimming cost V 7 bases and J 1 base, with 14 bases left between them. Germline V gives CDR1 MRHNA, CDR2 SNTAGT. This CDR3 is 15 amino acids long. The CDR3 nucleotides are TGTGCCAGCAAAACAATCGAATCTTCCTACAATGAGCAGTTCTTC. Translated: CASKTIESSYNEQFF.

The chain recombines TRBV9 with TRBJ2-5; 7 bases agree with TRBD2. This CDR3 is 14 amino acids long. From germline, CDR1 is SGDLS and CDR2 YYNGEE. Unmatched junction bases numbered 8, after V lost 4 bases and J lost 5 bases. CDR3 amino acids: CASSPGDYRETQYF. Here the CDR3 DNA reads TGTGCCAGCAGCCCCGGGGACTATCGGGAGACCCAGTACTTC.

The chain carries TRBV5-1 and TRBJ2-5, with TRBD1 matching 7 bases. CDR3 size: 13 residues. Per germline, CDR1 SGHRS and CDR2 YFSETQ. J gave up 2 bases and V 4 bases, and 2 bases lay outside the gene matches. Here the CDR3 DNA reads TGCGCCAGCAGCGGGACAGCACAAGAGACCCAGTACTTC. It specifies CASSGTAQETQYF.

This chain links TRBV20-1 with TRBJ2-7, with D possibly TRBD1 on 5 matching bases. This CDR3 is 11 amino acids long. V was cut by 8 bases and J by 6 bases, with 14 bases left in between. The germline gives CDR1 DFQATT, CDR2 SNEGSKA (reference sequence). The CDR3 is CSTHKGVEQYF. DNA for the CDR3: TGCAGTACCCATAAAGGGGTCGAGCAGTACTTC.

The gene calls are TRBV19 and TRBJ1-4; 9 bases are a match to TRBD1. V dropped 10 bases and J dropped 5; count of bases not matched to a gene: 14. The germline V gene encodes CDR1 LNHDA and CDR2 SQIVND (reference sequence). There are 16 residues in the CDR3. The CDR3 DNA reads TGTGCCACTCTCCCGGGACAGGGAGCTTCAAATGAAAAACTGTTTTTT. Encoded protein: CATLPGQGASNEKLFF.

The genes are TRBV5-1 and TRBJ2-3; maybe TRBD2 (5 bases). Germline assignment: CDR1 SGHRS and CDR2 YFSETQ. V dropped 0 bases and J dropped 6 bases, with 11 bases sitting between them. The CDR3 is 14 amino acids. This chain's CDR3 is CASSLGGSVDTQYF. CDR3 DNA: TGCGCCAGCAGCTTGGGTGGGAGTGTGGATACGCAGTATTTT.

This clone was seen a handful of times. The chain links TRBV5-4 to TRBJ1-3; the D gene is possibly TRBD1 (6 bases). V was trimmed by 7 bases and J by 0 bases, leaving 14 bases between them. Germline CDR1 SGHNT, CDR2 YYREEE (reference sequence). CDR3 length equals 15 residues. CDR3 loop: CASRADRSSGNTIYF. In DNA, the CDR3 is TGTGCCAGCCGCGCAGACAGGAGCTCTGGAAACACCATATATTTT.

The chain couples TRBV19 to TRBJ2-7, with TRBD2 matching over 13 bases. The CDR3 loop spans 16 amino acids. Trimming cost V 4 bases and J 3 bases; bases outside gene matches: 6. Germline CDR1 is LNHDA and CDR2 is SQIVND (reference sequence). CDR3 loop: CASSKTGTSGNYEQYF. In DNA form, the CDR3 reads TGTGCCAGTAGTAAGACCGGGACTAGCGGGAACTACGAGCAGTACTTC.

DNA of the CDR3: TGTGCCAGCAGCGGCGGGACGGGGGATCAGCCCCAGCATTTT. Translating it yields CASSGGTGDQPQHF. The chain carries TRBV2 and TRBJ1-5; D is possibly TRBD1 (5 bases). V lost 6 bases and J 5 bases, leaving 14 bases between the germline ends. Germline loops: CDR1 SNHLY, CDR2 FYNNEI. The CDR3 sequence is 14 residues long.